The 25 T cell receptor beta chains below come from one sample, sequenced in a study of blood T cell repertoires in COVID-19. Assay: immunoSEQ multiplex PCR; the TCRdb copy retains only in-frame clones and omits some. The sample records tens of thousands of clones, about three quarters being singletons. The specimen was peripheral blood. The receptors shown here come from a woman of 80 years or more with acute or convalescent COVID-19.

The chain joins TRBV2 to TRBJ2-3; D gene ambiguous. V was trimmed by 6 bases and J by 1 base, leaving 11 bases between them. The CDR3 spans 14 residues. The germline gives CDR1 SNHLY, CDR2 FYNNEI. The CDR3 sequence: CASRPSRGTDTQYF. CDR3 DNA: TGTGCCAGCAGGCCGTCCCGAGGCACAGATACGCAGTATTTT.

This rearrangement joins TRBV18 to TRBJ2-5; D remains unclear. CDR3 length equals 16 residues. Trimming took 0 bases from V and 5 from J, leaving 16 bases between them. Germline V gives CDR1 KGHSH, CDR2 LQKENI. As DNA, the CDR3 is TGTGCCAGCTCACCACCGGGTGATTCTACCGGGGAGACCCAGTACTTC. It codes for CASSPPGDSTGETQYF. Variable domain in full (rest from reference TRBV18 and TRBJ2-5): NAGVMQNPRHLVRRRGQEARLRCSPMKGHSHVYWYRQLPEEGLKFMVYLQKENIIDESGMPKERFSAEFPKEGPSILRIQQVVRGDSAAYFCASSPPGDSTGETQYFGPGTRLLVL.

This rearrangement joins TRBV12-5 to TRBJ2-1, with TRBD2 matching 10 bases. Trimming took 0 bases from V and 1 from J; bases not matched to a gene: 15. The germline V gene encodes CDR1 LGHNT and CDR2 FRNRAP. This CDR3 has 21 residues. The CDR3 reads CASGLVPAGGPWFGSYNEQFF. The CDR3 nucleotides are TGTGCTAGTGGTTTGGTTCCAGCGGGAGGGCCTTGGTTCGGGTCCTACAATGAGCAGTTCTTC.

This clone has only a few counts. The CDR3 spells CASSFLGGQEQYF. CDR3 bases: TGTGCCAGCAGCTTTTTAGGAGGGCAGGAGCAGTACTTC. V usage is TRBV7-2 and J usage is TRBJ2-7; possible D gene TRBD2, 6 bases. CDR3 size: 13 residues. The germline V and J ends were trimmed by 3 bases and 7 bases, with 13 bases remaining between them. Germline CDR1 is SGHTA and CDR2 is FQGNSA.

The V call is TRBV7-2, the J call TRBJ2-1; D not certain. The CDR3 runs to 13 residues. The germline V and J ends were trimmed by 3 bases and 6 bases, with 9 bases remaining between them. Germline values: CDR1 SGHTA, CDR2 FQGNSA. This chain's CDR3 is CASSFVYGNEQFF. The CDR3 coding sequence is TGTGCCAGCAGCTTCGTCTATGGCAATGAGCAGTTCTTC.

This rearrangement joins TRBV7-2 to TRBJ1-2, with 7 nucleotides matching TRBD1. Trimming cost V 4 bases and J 7 bases; bases outside gene matches: 12. Germline-derived CDR1 and CDR2 are SGHTA and FQGNSA. The CDR3 runs to 15 residues. The CDR3 nucleotides are TGTGCCAGCAGCTACGCCGGGACAGCTGGGTCTGGCTACACCTTC. Its protein is CASSYAGTAGSGYTF. Filled out from reference TRBV7-2 and TRBJ1-2, the complete variable domain reads GAGVSQSPSNKVTEKGKDVELRCDPISGHTALYWYRQSLGQGLEFLIYFQGNSAPDKSGLPSDRFSAERTGGSVSTLTIQRTQQEDSAVYLCASSYAGTAGSGYTFGSGTRLTVV.

The chain is built from TRBV2 and TRBJ2-7, with 8 bases fitting TRBD1. V lost 4 bases to trimming and J lost 7 bases; unmatched junction nucleotides: 3. From germline, CDR1 is SNHLY and CDR2 FYNNEI. CDR3 length: 12 amino acids. CDR3 protein: CASSGQGWEQYF. The CDR3 bases are TGTGCCAGCAGTGGACAGGGGTGGGAGCAGTACTTC.

The rearrangement uses TRBV7-9 and TRBJ1-2; tentatively, D is TRBD1 (6 bases). Per germline, CDR1 SEHNR and CDR2 FQNEAQ (reference sequence). The V and J ends lost 2 bases and 3 bases respectively, with 7 bases between them. The CDR3 covers 13 residues. The CDR3 here is CASSLNRDYGYTF. The DNA for the CDR3 is TGTGCCAGCAGCTTAAACAGGGACTATGGCTACACCTTC.

This clone was detected only once. The gene calls are TRBV9 and TRBJ2-1; maybe TRBD1 (5 bases). CDR1 and CDR2 from the germline V gene are SGDLS and YYNGEE. The CDR3 extends over 16 amino acids. V was cut by 1 base and J by 7 bases, with 18 bases left in between. CDR3 DNA: TGTGCCAGCAGCGTATATTTCCAGGGTGGTGGAAATGAGCAGTTCTTC. Residues: CASSVYFQGGGNEQFF.

In DNA form, the CDR3 reads TGTGCCAGCAGTCTGAAGGACAGGGGGTATGGCTACACCTTC. It encodes CASSLKDRGYGYTF. The rearrangement uses TRBV27 and TRBJ1-2; 10 bases fit TRBD1. The CDR3 contains 14 residues. V gave up 5 bases and J gave up 5 bases; unmatched junction bases: 5. Germline V gene lookup returns CDR1 MNHEY and CDR2 SMNVEV (reference sequence).

As DNA, the CDR3 is TGTGCCAGCAGCGTAGTAGCGAGTCTTGCCGGGGAGCTGTTTTTT. This codes for CASSVVASLAGELFF. The chain employs TRBV9 and TRBJ2-2; tentative D call: TRBD2 (5 bases). Germline CDR1 SGDLS, CDR2 YYNGEE. V was trimmed by 0 bases and J by 6 bases, leaving 12 bases between them. The CDR3 is 15 residues long. The full variable domain, with the rest looked up from reference TRBV9 and TRBJ2-2, is DSGVTQTPKHLITATGQRVTLRCSPRSGDLSVYWYQQSLDQGLQFLIQYYNGEERAKGNILERFSAQQFPDLHSELNLSSLELGDSALYFCASSVVASLAGELFFGEGSRLTVL.

CDR3 region: CASSQSTSRVHQPQHF. The CDR3 nucleotides are TGCGCCAGCAGTCAATCTACGTCCAGGGTCCATCAGCCCCAGCATTTT. The V gene is TRBV23-1, the J gene TRBJ1-5, with a tentative D call TRBD1 (5 bases). TRBV23-1 is identified as an open reading frame with a role that is uncertain. Trimming stripped 0 bases from V and 5 bases from J, with 14 bases between. CDR3 length: 16 amino acids.

The chain links TRBV28 to TRBJ2-6, with a possible D match to TRBD2 (5 bases). This CDR3 contains 17 residues. The germline V gene encodes CDR1 MDHEN and CDR2 SYDVKM. V lost 7 bases and J lost 0, with 16 bases in between. CDR3 region: CASTGVYPISGANVLTF. The CDR3 nucleotides are TGTGCCAGCACCGGGGTTTATCCAATCTCTGGGGCCAACGTCCTGACTTTC.

The V gene is TRBV28, the J gene TRBJ2-5; 9 positions match TRBD2. Trimming at V came to 4 bases and at J to 5 bases, leaving 8 bases not matched to a gene. Germline values: CDR1 MDHEN, CDR2 SYDVKM. This CDR3 spans 15 amino acids. The CDR3: CASSYKREAVETQYF. CDR3 coding DNA: TGTGCCAGCAGTTACAAGCGGGAGGCTGTGGAGACCCAGTACTTC.

The rearrangement joins TRBV28 to TRBJ2-7, with 11 positions matching TRBD1. With V trimmed by 2 bases and J by 12 bases, 3 bases remained unmatched. Germline CDR1 MDHEN, CDR2 SYDVKM. This CDR3 spans 12 amino acids. CDR3 sequence reads: CASSLGGTGGYF. In DNA, the CDR3 is TGTGCCAGCAGTTTAGGGGGGACAGGGGGGTACTTC.

The J gene is TRBJ1-4, the V gene TRBV28; possible D gene TRBD1, 5 bases. This CDR3 has 17 residues. Germline CDR1 MDHEN, CDR2 SYDVKM. With 6 bases removed from V and 8 bases from J, the gap between germline ends came to 25 bases. The CDR3 loop reads CASRPGGRAPAREKLFF. The CDR3 DNA follows: TGTGCCAGCAGACCCGGCGGCAGGGCCCCGGCTAGGGAAAAACTGTTTTTT.

The CDR3 sequence: CSASGPPGEQFF. DNA for the CDR3: TGCAGCGCCAGCGGCCCGCCCGGAGAGCAGTTCTTC. The V gene is TRBV29-1, the J gene TRBJ2-1; TRBD2 is a possible D gene (5 bases). Trimming removed 7 bases from V and 10 bases from J, with 17 bases in between. The CDR3 extends over 12 amino acids. Germline V gives CDR1 SQVTM, CDR2 ANQGSEA.

The genes are TRBV19 and TRBJ1-2; D is ambiguous. Looked up from germline, CDR1 is LNHDA and CDR2 is SQIVND (reference sequence). This CDR3 is 13 amino acids long. V was shortened by 6 bases and J by 7 bases, with 15 bases between the two germline ends. The CDR3 bases are TGTGCCAGTAGCCCAAGGATAAGCGGTGGCTACACCTTC. Translating it yields CASSPRISGGYTF.

V is TRBV20-1 and J is TRBJ1-3; D is undetermined. Trimming removed 3 bases at V and 0 bases at J, with 9 bases between. Germline-derived CDR1 and CDR2 are DFQATT and SNEGSKA (reference sequence). The CDR3 is 14 residues long. CDR3 coding DNA: TGCAGTGCTAGTGACACGAGCTCTGGAAACACCATATATTTT. Protein sequence: CSASDTSSGNTIYF.

The sample holds many counts of this clone. CDR3 sequence (DNA): TGTGCCAGCAGCTCCCCGGGACTAGCGGTAGGCACGGACGAGCAGTACTTC. It yields the protein CASSSPGLAVGTDEQYF. The gene calls are TRBV5-8 and TRBJ2-7; 11 bases match TRBD2. This CDR3 comprises 17 residues. Germline trimming cut 3 bases from V and 5 bases from J; bases unmatched to any gene: 13. Germline V gene sequence: CDR1 SGHTS, CDR2 YDEGEE.

CDR3 DNA sequence: TGTGCCAGCGGTGACTCCACAGATACGCAGTATTTT. Residues: CASGDSTDTQYF. The chain couples TRBV7-3 to TRBJ2-3; D is unresolved. CDR3 length equals 12 residues. Trimming shortened V by 8 bases and J by 2 bases, and 8 bases separated the two germline ends. CDR1 is SGHTA, CDR2 FQGTGA, per germline.

V and J are TRBV6-1 and TRBJ1-2; D gene ambiguous. Looked up from germline, CDR1 is MNHNS and CDR2 is SASEGT. Trimming took off 2 bases at V and 8 bases at J, with 15 bases between the two ends. CDR3 size: 14 residues. In nucleotides, the CDR3 is TGTGCCAGCAGTGAAAACAGCCCGCCATACGGCTACACCTTC. It translates to CASSENSPPYGYTF.

The chain employs TRBV5-1 and TRBJ2-1; weak D call: TRBD1 (6 bases). Germline CDR1 reads SGHRS; CDR2 reads YFSETQ. The CDR3 length is 12 residues. The V end was cut by 7 bases, the J end by 3 bases, with 8 bases between. As DNA, the CDR3 is TGCGCCAGCCGGGACAACTACAATGAGCAGTTCTTC. Its protein is CASRDNYNEQFF.

The chain recombines TRBV9 with TRBJ2-2; 13 nucleotides agree with TRBD2. The CDR3 loop spans 17 amino acids. Germline V CDR1 and CDR2: SGDLS, YYNGEE. Trimming at V came to 6 bases and at J to 3 bases, leaving 8 bases not matched to a gene. The CDR3 loop is CASTAGTSGKDTGELFF. In DNA form, the CDR3 reads TGTGCCAGCACCGCCGGGACTAGCGGGAAAGACACCGGGGAGCTGTTTTTT.

The chain links TRBV19 to TRBJ2-5; 11 bases map to TRBD1. Per germline, CDR1 LNHDA and CDR2 SQIVND (reference sequence). The V gene end was trimmed by 1 base and the J gene end by 4 bases; junction bases not matched to a gene: 5. The CDR3 totals 16 residues. CDR3 loop: CASSIGRTGGGETQYF. CDR3 nucleotide sequence: TGTGCCAGTAGTATAGGAAGGACAGGGGGCGGAGAGACCCAGTACTTC.